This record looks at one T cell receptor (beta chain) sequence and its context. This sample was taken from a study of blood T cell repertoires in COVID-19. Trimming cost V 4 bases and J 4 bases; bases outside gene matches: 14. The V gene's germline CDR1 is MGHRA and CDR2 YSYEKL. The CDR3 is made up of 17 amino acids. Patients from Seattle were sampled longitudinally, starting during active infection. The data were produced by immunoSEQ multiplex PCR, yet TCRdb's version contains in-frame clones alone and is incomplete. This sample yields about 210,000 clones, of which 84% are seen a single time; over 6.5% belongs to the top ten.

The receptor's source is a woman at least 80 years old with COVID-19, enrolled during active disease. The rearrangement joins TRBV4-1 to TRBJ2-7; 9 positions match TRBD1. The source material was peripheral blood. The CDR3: CASSRTLGLDRGYEQYF. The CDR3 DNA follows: TGCGCCAGCAGCCGGACCCTCGGTTTGGACAGGGGTTACGAGCAGTACTTC.